The rows below give T cell receptor beta chains drawn from one sample of a study of cytomegalovirus exposure and HLA in healthy donors. Clones were read by immunoSEQ multiplex PCR, and TCRdb kept only the in-frame ones, dropping some. This sample's clone table lists about 90,000 clones. The sample consisted of PBMCs. The receptors shown here come from a woman in her thirties in good health and CMV-seronegative. Each CDR3 is given with its conserved first and last residue.

v_call,j_call,cdr3_aa
TRBV5-1,TRBJ2-2,CASRPLSGRADTGELFF
TRBV2,TRBJ1-2,CASSQGLDYGYTF
TRBV2,TRBJ1-1,CASSIQGATNTEAFF
TRBV7-9,TRBJ2-3,CASSGSGGSTDTQYF
TRBV27,TRBJ2-1,CASSWDRALSYNEQFF
TRBV11-3,TRBJ2-2,CASSLVASGRYTGELFF
TRBV6-1,TRBJ1-1,CASSKPRNTEAFF
TRBV19,TRBJ1-1,CASRDRGDTEAFF
TRBV2,TRBJ2-3,CASSEHSSQTDTQYF
TRBV6-1,TRBJ1-4,CASSGGTGGNEKLFF
TRBV27,TRBJ1-1,CASRSGGEATEAFF
TRBV6-1,TRBJ2-5,CASSGTGARETQYF
TRBV10-3,TRBJ2-1,CAISEAGGREQFF
TRBV6-4,TRBJ1-6,CASSEIQGGSPLHF
TRBV7-6,TRBJ2-2,CASSLDGGISTGELFF
TRBV5-1,TRBJ2-7,CASSLVEGRSEQYF
TRBV2,TRBJ2-6,CASKGTSGGSGANVLTF
TRBV27,TRBJ1-6,CASSLSAPGYDSPLHF
TRBV4-1,TRBJ1-1,CASSQDLDRGTEAFF
TRBV27,TRBJ2-3,CARTKKDTDTQYF
TRBV6-5,TRBJ2-5,CASSFRTDQETQYF
TRBV9,TRBJ2-7,CASSVDLQASEQYF
TRBV18,TRBJ1-1,CASSAVQGRNTEAFF
TRBV11-2,TRBJ1-1,CASSLAAGGNTEAFF
TRBV28,TRBJ2-7,CASRAGGSYEQYF
TRBV30,TRBJ1-2,CAWRRGGYTF
TRBV27,TRBJ1-1,CASSLSAREGNTEAFF
TRBV30,TRBJ2-5,CAWSVQGGETQYF
TRBV28,TRBJ2-7,CASTTSGMIYEQYF